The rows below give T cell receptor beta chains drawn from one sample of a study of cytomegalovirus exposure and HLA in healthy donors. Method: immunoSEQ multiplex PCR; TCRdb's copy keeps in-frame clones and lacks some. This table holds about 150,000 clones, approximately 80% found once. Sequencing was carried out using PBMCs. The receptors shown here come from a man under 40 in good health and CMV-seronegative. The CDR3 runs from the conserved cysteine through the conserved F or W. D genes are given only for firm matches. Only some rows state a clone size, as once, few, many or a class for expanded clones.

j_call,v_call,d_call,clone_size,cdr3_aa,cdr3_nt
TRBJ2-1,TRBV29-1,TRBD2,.,CSVAGGHGEQFF,TGCAGCGTAGCGGGAGGCCACGGTGAGCAGTTCTTC
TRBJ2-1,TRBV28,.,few,CASSLVDSEYNEQFF,TGTGCCAGCAGTTTGGTGGATAGCGAGTACAATGAGCAGTTCTTC
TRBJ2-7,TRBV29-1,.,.,CSVKPGLDEQYF,TGCAGCGTAAAGCCGGGACTTGACGAGCAGTACTTC
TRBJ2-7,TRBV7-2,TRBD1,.,CASSFLQGGAVEQYF,TGTGCCAGCAGCTTCCTACAGGGGGGAGCGGTAGAGCAGTACTTC
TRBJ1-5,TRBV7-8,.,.,CASSFDSNQPQHF,TGTGCCAGCAGCTTCGACAGTAATCAGCCCCAGCATTTT
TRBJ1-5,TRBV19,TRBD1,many,CASSMDTRGQPQHF,TGTGCCAGTAGTATGGATACCAGGGGGCAGCCCCAGCATTTT
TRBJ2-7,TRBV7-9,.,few,CASSPSQSSYEQYF,TGTGCCAGCAGCCCGTCTCAGTCTTCCTACGAGCAGTACTTC
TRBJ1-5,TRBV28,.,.,CASTFSGETAYSNQPQHF,TGTGCCAGCACGTTTTCAGGGGAAACAGCATATAGCAATCAGCCCCAGCATTTT
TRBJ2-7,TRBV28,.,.,CASSLGSGRWSYEQYF,TGTGCCAGCAGTTTGGGCTCCGGCAGGTGGTCCTACGAGCAGTACTTC
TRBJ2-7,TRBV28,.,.,CASSLAGISSYEQYF,TGTGCCAGCAGTTTAGCAGGGATTAGCTCCTACGAGCAGTACTTC
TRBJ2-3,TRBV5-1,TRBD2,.,CASSLGLAGAGRTDTQYF,TGCGCCAGCAGCTTGGGGCTAGCGGGAGCCGGCCGCACAGATACGCAGTATTTT
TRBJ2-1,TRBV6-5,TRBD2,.,CASSPAGGYDNEQFF,TGTGCCAGCAGTCCAGCGGGAGGCTACGACAATGAGCAGTTCTTC
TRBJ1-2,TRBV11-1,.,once,CASSPHSGGDSNYGYTF,TGTGCCAGCAGCCCCCACTCTGGGGGGGACTCTAACTATGGCTACACCTTC
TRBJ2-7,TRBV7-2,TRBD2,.,CASRWTSGSSYEQYF,TGTGCCAGCAGGTGGACTAGCGGGAGCTCCTACGAGCAGTACTTC
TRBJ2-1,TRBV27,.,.,CASSPRTASNEQFF,TGTGCCAGCAGTCCAAGGACAGCCTCCAATGAGCAGTTCTTC
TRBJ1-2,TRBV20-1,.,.,CSASQGGAHTF,TGCAGTGCTAGTCAGGGAGGGGCCCACACCTTC
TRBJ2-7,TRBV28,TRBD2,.,CASPPSGGPRGEQYF,TGTGCCAGCCCACCCTCGGGAGGCCCTCGGGGCGAGCAGTACTTC
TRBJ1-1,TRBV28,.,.,CASSFVGVAEAFF,TGTGCCAGCAGTTTTGTGGGCGTCGCTGAAGCTTTCTTT
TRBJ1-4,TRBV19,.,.,CASSIDWEDEKLFF,TGTGCCAGTAGTATAGATTGGGAGGACGAAAAACTGTTTTTT
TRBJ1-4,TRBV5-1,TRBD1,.,CASSFLNPGTGNEKLFF,TGCGCCAGCAGCTTCCTGAACCCCGGGACAGGGAATGAAAAACTGTTTTTT
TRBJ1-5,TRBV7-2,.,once,CASSVQGSNQPQHF,TGTGCCAGCAGCGTTCAGGGATCCAATCAGCCCCAGCATTTT
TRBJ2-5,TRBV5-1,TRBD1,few,CASSPGTGGETQYF,TGCGCCAGCAGCCCCGGGACAGGGGGAGAGACCCAGTACTTC
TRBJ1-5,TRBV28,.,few,CASSPGGWDQPQHF,TGTGCCAGCAGCCCCGGGGGATGGGATCAGCCCCAGCATTTT
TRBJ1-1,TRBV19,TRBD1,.,CATRTGGQVTEAFF,TGTGCCACCCGGACAGGGGGCCAAGTCACTGAAGCTTTCTTT
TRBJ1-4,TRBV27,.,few,CASRILTATNEKLFF,TGTGCCAGCAGGATCTTAACAGCAACTAATGAAAAACTGTTTTTT
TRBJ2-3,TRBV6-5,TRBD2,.,CASTLAGRQYF,TGTGCCAGCACCCTAGCGGGGCGGCAGTATTTT
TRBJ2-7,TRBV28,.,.,CASSRSAAYEQYF,TGTGCCAGCAGCCGATCAGCGGCCTACGAGCAGTACTTC
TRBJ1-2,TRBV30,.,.,CAFTGWDNYGYTF,TGTGCCTTTACAGGGTGGGATAACTATGGCTACACCTTC
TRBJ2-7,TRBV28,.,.,CASTPSGGPYEQYF,TGTGCCAGCACGCCGAGTGGGGGCCCCTACGAGCAGTACTTC
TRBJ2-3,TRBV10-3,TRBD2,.,CATAGLAGVVGTQYF,TGTGCCACCGCGGGACTAGCGGGAGTGGTGGGTACGCAGTATTTT
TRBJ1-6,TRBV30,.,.,CAWSVGGDYNSPLHF,TGTGCCTGGAGTGTGGGGGGGGACTATAATTCACCCCTCCACTTT
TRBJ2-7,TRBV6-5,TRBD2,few,CASSPPPRGGEQYF,TGTGCCAGCAGTCCTCCCCCGCGGGGGGGAGAGCAGTACTTC
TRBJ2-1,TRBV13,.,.,CASSDRDTATEQFF,TGTGCCAGCAGCGACCGGGACACCGCCACTGAGCAGTTCTTC
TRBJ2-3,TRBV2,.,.,CASDLPGNRDGSDTQYF,TGTGCCAGCGACCTTCCGGGGAACCGGGATGGTTCAGATACGCAGTATTTT
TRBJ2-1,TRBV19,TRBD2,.,CASSIGLAGYNEQFF,TGTGCCAGTAGTATCGGACTAGCGGGCTACAATGAGCAGTTCTTC
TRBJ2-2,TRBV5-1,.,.,CASSLESGPGELFF,TGCGCCAGCAGCTTGGAATCAGGGCCCGGGGAGCTGTTTTTT
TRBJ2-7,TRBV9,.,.,CASSVEGLPYEQYF,TGTGCCAGCAGCGTAGAGGGACTCCCGTACGAGCAGTACTTC
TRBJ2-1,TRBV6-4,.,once,CASSDEASSYNEQFF,TGTGCCAGCAGTGACGAGGCGAGCTCCTACAATGAGCAGTTCTTC
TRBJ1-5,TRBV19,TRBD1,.,CASKSQGASNQPQHF,TGTGCCAGTAAGTCACAGGGGGCCAGCAATCAGCCCCAGCATTTT
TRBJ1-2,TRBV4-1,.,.,CASSQGGRGNNYGYTF,TGCGCCAGCAGCCAAGGGGGCAGGGGCAATAACTATGGCTACACCTTC